Described below is a single T cell receptor (beta chain) sequence and its context. The record originates from a study of shared T cell receptors in the human thymus. J lost 1 base, V lost 5 bases, and 5 bases had no gene match. This CDR3 region has 15 residues. Germline V CDR1 and CDR2: MNHEY, SMNVEV (reference sequence). Libraries were prepared by immunoSEQ multiplex PCR; TCRdb keeps only in-frame clonotypes and omits some of them. Counted here are over 450,000 clones, 75% to 80% occurring once; the ten biggest clones make up about 0.013%. Separately, the same data were catalogued under a study of human thymus T cells.

Sample: thymocytes. This receptor was obtained from a boy under two years old with a congenital heart defect. The genes are TRBV27 and TRBJ1-5; 7 bases are a match to TRBD1. This CDR3 is CASSKQTGSNQPQHF. The CDR3 bases are TGTGCCAGCAGTAAGCAGACAGGGAGCAATCAGCCCCAGCATTTT.